This TCR beta chain was identified in a study of blood T cell repertoires in COVID-19. Whole-study context: The United States, Italy and Spain provided the acute and convalescent COVID-19 samples.

CDR3 length: 16 amino acids. Germline V lookup: CDR1 KGHSH, CDR2 LQKENI. After removal of 3 bases from V and 1 base from J, the junction contained 4 bases not matched to a gene. Authors' processing steps: It was from reference gene primer amplification that nucleated cell counts were estimated. Method: immunoSEQ multiplex PCR; TCRdb's copy keeps in-frame clones and lacks some. The V and J calls and clone size were taken over from that table, and D and trimming were inferred from the DNA. The table has about 380,000 clones, approximately 90% seen once; the top ten hold more than 0.95%. The cohort comprised adults aged about 18 to 100 years residing in about 25 US areas. What the recovered Cohort 3 donors had was two negative PCRs, clearance, or symptom resolution.

The TCR sequence derives from a woman between 18 and 30 years old who had recovered from COVID-19. The chain recombines TRBV18 with TRBJ1-3; 9 bases align to TRBD1. The material sequenced was PBMCs or T cells enriched from blood (not recorded which). CDR3 in amino acids: CASSPRQGGSGNTIYF. In nucleotides, the CDR3 is TGTGCCAGCTCACCCAGACAGGGGGGATCTGGAAACACCATATATTTT.